This passage covers 20 T cell receptor beta chains from one sample sequenced in a study of blood T cell repertoires in COVID-19. Method: immunoSEQ multiplex PCR; TCRdb's copy keeps in-frame clones and lacks some. This sample has about 250,000 clones; about 83% occur once, and the top ten carry more than 1.5%. Sequencing was carried out using peripheral blood. All receptors derive from a woman aged 40 to 50 who had recovered from COVID-19.

The chain couples TRBV28 to TRBJ2-1, with no clear D. Germline assignment: CDR1 MDHEN and CDR2 SYDVKM. V lost 7 bases, J lost 5 bases, and 12 bases lay in between. The CDR3 covers 13 residues. CDR3 DNA: TGTGCCAGCAATCCAACGGTTAACAATGAGCAGTTCTTC. This gives the protein CASNPTVNNEQFF.

The rearrangement links TRBV9 to TRBJ2-1, with D tentatively TRBD2 (8 bases). CDR1 and CDR2 (germline): SGDLS, YYNGEE. This CDR3 has 21 residues. Trimming cost V 1 base and J 2 bases, with 28 bases left between them. The CDR3 region has the DNA TGTGCCAGCAGCGTAAGCCCAGGGGGGAAGAGCGGGGGCCCTACCTACAATGAGCAGTTCTTC. It translates to CASSVSPGGKSGGPTYNEQFF.

The chain employs TRBV29-1 and TRBJ1-4; D is ambiguous. This CDR3 spans 13 amino acids. CDR1 SQVTM and CDR2 ANQGSEA come from the germline V gene. V was trimmed by 2 bases and J by 5 bases, leaving 9 bases between them. Here the CDR3 reads CSVELQLNEKLFF. DNA of the CDR3: TGCAGCGTTGAACTACAGCTAAATGAAAAACTGTTTTTT. The full variable domain, its missing parts supplied by reference TRBV29-1 and TRBJ1-4, is SAVISQKPSRDICQRGTSLTIQCQVDSQVTMMFWYRQQPGQSLTLIATANQGSEATYESGFVIDKFPISRPNLTFSTLTVSNMSPEDSSIYLCSVELQLNEKLFFGSGTQLSVL.

The V and J genes are TRBV28 and TRBJ1-2; 9 positions agree with TRBD1. CDR1 is MDHEN and CDR2 is SYDVKM in the germline V gene. Trimming cost V 5 bases and J 0 bases; bases outside gene matches: 7. The CDR3 contains 16 residues. The CDR3 bases are TGTGCCAGCAGTCCCGGACAGGGGTCGGCTAACTATGGCTACACCTTC. It translates to CASSPGQGSANYGYTF.

This chain connects TRBV9 to TRBJ2-1; 9 bases align to TRBD2. Germline V gene data show CDR1 as SGDLS and CDR2 as YYNGEE. This CDR3 is built from 15 residues. The V segment lost 0 bases and the J segment 8 bases; nucleotides outside the gene matches: 6. CDR3 amino acids: CASSVGNSGGHEQFF. CDR3 in DNA: TGTGCCAGCAGCGTAGGGAATAGCGGGGGCCATGAGCAGTTCTTC.

The chain combines TRBV11-3 with TRBJ2-7, with TRBD1 matching over 8 bases. V lost 0 bases, J lost 6 bases, and 10 bases stayed unmatched. The CDR3 has 16 residues. Germline values: CDR1 SGHNT, CDR2 YENEEA. Here the CDR3 DNA reads TGTGCCAGCAGCTTAGATCCGAGACAGGGGTTGGCCGAGCAGTACTTC. This codes for CASSLDPRQGLAEQYF.

The rearrangement links TRBV2 to TRBJ2-7; D possibly corresponds to TRBD2 (6 bases). In germline, CDR1 is SNHLY, CDR2 FYNNEI. The germline V and J ends were trimmed by 11 bases and 6 bases, with 17 bases remaining between them. The CDR3 is made up of 12 amino acids. The CDR3 sequence is CAGGAGQGEQYF. The CDR3 region has the DNA TGTGCCGGCGGGGCAGGGCAAGGCGAGCAGTACTTC.

The V gene is TRBV6-5, the J gene TRBJ2-3; a possible D gene is TRBD2 (7 bases). The CDR3 is made up of 14 amino acids. Germline CDR1 and CDR2: MNHEY and SVGAGI. Trimming shortened V by 6 bases and J by 4 bases, and 14 bases separated the two germline ends. CDR3 sequence reads: CASRQGGGPDTQYF. CDR3 nucleotides: TGTGCCAGCAGACAGGGAGGGGGTCCAGATACGCAGTATTTT.

The V and J genes are TRBV3-1 (or the pseudogene TRBV3-2) and TRBJ2-3, with TRBD1 as a possible D gene (5 bases). CDR1 is LGHDT, CDR2 YNNKEL, per germline (reference sequence). The V and J ends lost 0 bases and 1 base respectively, with 14 bases between them. The CDR3 is 17 amino acids. The CDR3 is CASSQEWGSPRTDTQYF. The CDR3 DNA sequence: TGTGCCAGCAGCCAAGAATGGGGCAGCCCACGCACAGATACGCAGTATTTT.

J is TRBJ2-1 and V is TRBV27; D gene uncertain. Germline lookup yields CDR1 MNHEY and CDR2 SMNVEV (reference sequence). The CDR3 length is 15 residues. Trimming took off 3 bases at V and 0 bases at J, with 9 bases between the two ends. The CDR3 DNA reads as TGTGCCAGCAGTTTTGAAAGGAGCTCCTACAATGAGCAGTTCTTC. Translating it yields CASSFERSSYNEQFF.

This clone was seen a few times. The chain employs TRBV3-1 (or the pseudogene TRBV3-2) and TRBJ1-6; 10 positions match TRBD1. CDR3 size: 16 residues. V shed 5 bases and J 6 bases; nucleotides not matched to a gene: 7. Looked up from germline, CDR1 is LGHDT and CDR2 is YNNKEL (reference sequence). The CDR3 spells CASSWTGGRSNSPLHF. For the CDR3, the DNA is TGTGCCAGCAGCTGGACAGGGGGTAGAAGTAATTCACCCCTCCACTTT.

This sequence joins TRBV7-2 and TRBJ2-7; D unresolved. Trimming pared 1 base from V and 2 bases from J, leaving 6 bases between. Germline CDR1 SGHTA, CDR2 FQGNSA. CDR3 length equals 13 residues. The CDR3 sequence is CASSLEIAYEQYF. As DNA, the CDR3 is TGTGCCAGCAGCTTAGAGATAGCCTACGAGCAGTACTTC.

V gene TRBV24-1 combines with J gene TRBJ2-7, with 9 bases identical to TRBD1. J lost 4 bases, V lost 2 bases, and 2 bases had no gene match. Germline V CDR1 and CDR2: KGHDR, SFDVKD. The CDR3 runs 14 residues. For the CDR3, the DNA is TGTGCCACCAGTGATTCGGGACAGGGATACGAGCAGTACTTC. The encoded protein is CATSDSGQGYEQYF.

The chain has TRBV20-1 and TRBJ2-7; 8 bases agree with TRBD1. Per the germline V gene, CDR1 is DFQATT and CDR2 is SNEGSKA (reference sequence). CDR3 length: 11 residues. J lost 10 bases, V lost 6 bases, and 8 bases had no gene match. CDR3 sequence: CSATTGEEQYF. The DNA of the CDR3 is TGCAGTGCCACGACAGGGGAAGAACAGTACTTC.

CDR3 nucleotides: TGTGCCAGCAGCCCCCGGGAGAACACTGAAGCTTTCTTT. Amino acids: CASSPRENTEAFF. The chain joins TRBV11-2 to TRBJ1-1; D unclear. Germline-derived CDR1 and CDR2 are SGHAT and FQNNGV. Trimming stripped 5 bases from V and 1 base from J, with 8 bases between. The CDR3 loop spans 13 amino acids.

The CDR3 reads CASSARDRLAKNIQYF. DNA of the CDR3: TGTGCCAGCAGCGCCCGGGACAGGCTAGCCAAAAACATTCAGTACTTC. V and J are TRBV7-8 and TRBJ2-4; TRBD1 matches 8 bases. CDR1 is SGHVS, CDR2 FQNEAQ, per germline. This CDR3 is 16 amino acids long. V lost 5 bases and J lost 0; bases outside the gene matches: 6.

This rearrangement joins TRBV4-1 to TRBJ1-6; no firm D call. Germline CDR1 reads MGHRA; CDR2 reads YSYEKL. This CDR3 contains 13 residues. The V end lost 6 bases, the J end lost 8 bases, and 11 bases lay between the germline ends. The CDR3 DNA is TGCGCCAGCAGGGACTCGCGGGATTCACCCCTCCACTTT. It encodes CASRDSRDSPLHF.

The chain employs TRBV30 and TRBJ2-5, with no clear D. V dropped 3 bases and J dropped 3 bases, with 5 bases sitting between them. CDR3 length: 11 amino acids. Germline CDR1 reads GTSNPN; CDR2 reads SVGIG (reference sequence). The CDR3 coding sequence is TGTGCCTGGAGCCAGAAAGAGACCCAGTACTTC. As protein: CAWSQKETQYF. The complete variable domain, with remaining parts taken from reference TRBV30 and TRBJ2-5, reads SQTIHQWPATLVQPVGSPLSLECTVEGTSNPNLYWYRQAAGRGLQLLFYSVGIGQISSEVPQNLSASRPQDRQFILSSKKLLLSDSGFYLCAWSQKETQYFGPGTRLLVL.

The V gene is TRBV28, the J gene TRBJ1-5, with D unresolved. This CDR3 region has 14 residues. The germline CDR1 and CDR2 sequences are MDHEN and SYDVKM. The V end was cut by 5 bases, the J end by 0 bases, with 8 bases between. The CDR3: CASSREISNQPQHF. The DNA of the CDR3 is TGTGCCAGCAGTCGGGAGATTAGCAATCAGCCCCAGCATTTT.

The chain uses TRBV19 and TRBJ2-1, with D possibly being TRBD1 (6 bases). This CDR3 is 15 amino acids long. Trimming left V 7 bases short and J 0 bases short, with 13 bases between. Germline CDR1 and CDR2: LNHDA and SQIVND (reference sequence). The CDR3 DNA is TGTGCCAGTACCGGGACACCCAGCTCCTACAATGAGCAGTTCTTC. Translation gives CASTGTPSSYNEQFF.